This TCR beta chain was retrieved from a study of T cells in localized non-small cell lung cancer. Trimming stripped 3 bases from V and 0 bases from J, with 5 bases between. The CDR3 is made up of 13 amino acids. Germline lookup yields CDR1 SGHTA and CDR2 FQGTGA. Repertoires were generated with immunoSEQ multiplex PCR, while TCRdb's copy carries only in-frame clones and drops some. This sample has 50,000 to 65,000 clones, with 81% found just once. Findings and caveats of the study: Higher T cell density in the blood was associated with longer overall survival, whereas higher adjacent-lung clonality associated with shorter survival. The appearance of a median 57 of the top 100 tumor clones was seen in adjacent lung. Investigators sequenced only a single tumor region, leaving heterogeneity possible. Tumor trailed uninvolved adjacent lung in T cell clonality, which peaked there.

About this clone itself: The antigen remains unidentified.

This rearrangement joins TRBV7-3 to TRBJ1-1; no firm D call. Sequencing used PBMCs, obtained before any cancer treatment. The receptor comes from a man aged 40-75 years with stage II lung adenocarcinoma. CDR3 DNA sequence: TGTGCCAGCAGCTTGGGAATGAACACTGAAGCTTTCTTT. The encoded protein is CASSLGMNTEAFF.